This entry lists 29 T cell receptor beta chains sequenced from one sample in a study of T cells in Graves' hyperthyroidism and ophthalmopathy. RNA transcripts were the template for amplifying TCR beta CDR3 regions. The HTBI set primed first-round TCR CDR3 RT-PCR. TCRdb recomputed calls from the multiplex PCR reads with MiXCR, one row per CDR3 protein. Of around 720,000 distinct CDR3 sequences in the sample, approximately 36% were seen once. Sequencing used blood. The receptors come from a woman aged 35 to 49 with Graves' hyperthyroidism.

DNA of the CDR3: TGTGCCAGTAGACAGCGTATCTCTGGAAACACCATATATTTT. Translation: CASRQRISGNTIYF. V is TRBV19 and J is TRBJ1-3; D is undetermined. V lost 6 bases and J 0 bases, leaving 9 bases between the germline ends. The CDR3 covers 14 residues. The germline gives CDR1 LNHDA, CDR2 SQIVND (reference sequence).

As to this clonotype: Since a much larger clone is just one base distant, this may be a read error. CDR3 bases: TGCAGCGTCTCCACAGGGAGCTCCCACGAGCAGTACTTC. It encodes CSVSTGSSHEQYF. The chain has TRBV29-1 and TRBJ2-7, with D perhaps TRBD1 (6 bases). The CDR3 length is 13 residues. CDR1 is SQVTM, CDR2 ANQGSEA, per germline.

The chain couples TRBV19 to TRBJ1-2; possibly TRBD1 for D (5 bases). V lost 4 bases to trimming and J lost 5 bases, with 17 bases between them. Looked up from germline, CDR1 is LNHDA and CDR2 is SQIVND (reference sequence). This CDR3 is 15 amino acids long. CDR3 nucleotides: TGTGCCAGTAGTACCCGAGTCGGGGGATATTATGGCTACACCTTC. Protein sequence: CASSTRVGGYYGYTF.

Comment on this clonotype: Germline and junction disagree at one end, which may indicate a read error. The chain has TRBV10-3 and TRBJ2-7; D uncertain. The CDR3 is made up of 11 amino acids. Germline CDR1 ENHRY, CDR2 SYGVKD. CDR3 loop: CASSYFGEQYF. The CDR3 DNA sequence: TGTGCCAGCAGTTATTTCGGCGAGCAGTACTTC.

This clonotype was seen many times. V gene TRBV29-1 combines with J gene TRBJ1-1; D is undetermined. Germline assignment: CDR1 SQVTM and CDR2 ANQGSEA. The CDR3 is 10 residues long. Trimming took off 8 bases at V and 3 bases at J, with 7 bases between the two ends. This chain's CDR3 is CSSRDTEAFF. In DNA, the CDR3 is TGCAGCTCGCGGGACACTGAAGCTTTCTTT.

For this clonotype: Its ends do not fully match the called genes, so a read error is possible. The CDR3 region has the DNA TGCGCCAGCAGCTTGGACCGGGACAGGGTTAATGAAAAACTGTTTTTT. This translates into CASSLDRDRVNEKLFF. The chain employs TRBV5-4 and TRBJ1-4, with 9 bases lining up with TRBD1. Germline V gives CDR1 SGHNT, CDR2 YYREEE (reference sequence). The CDR3 length is 16 residues. Variable domain in full (rest from reference TRBV5-4 and TRBJ1-4): ETGVTQSPTHLIKTRGQQVTLRCSSQSGHNTVSWYQQALGQGPQFIFQYYREEENGRGNFPPRFSGLQFPNYSSELNVNALELDDSALYLCASSLDRDRVNEKLFFGSGTQLSVL.

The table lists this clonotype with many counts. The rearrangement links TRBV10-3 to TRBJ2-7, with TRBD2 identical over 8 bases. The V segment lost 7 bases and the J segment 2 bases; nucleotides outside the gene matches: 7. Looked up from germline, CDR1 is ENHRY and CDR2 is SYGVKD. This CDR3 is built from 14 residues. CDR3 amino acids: CAITPGLDPYEQYF. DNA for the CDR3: TGTGCCATCACTCCGGGACTAGATCCCTACGAGCAGTACTTC.

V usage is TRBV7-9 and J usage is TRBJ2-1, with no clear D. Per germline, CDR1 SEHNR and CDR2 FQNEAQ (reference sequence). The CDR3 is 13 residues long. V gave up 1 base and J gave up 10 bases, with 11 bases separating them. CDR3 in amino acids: CASSLGWGKEQFF. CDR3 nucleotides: TGTGCCAGCAGCTTAGGGTGGGGAAAGGAGCAGTTCTTC.

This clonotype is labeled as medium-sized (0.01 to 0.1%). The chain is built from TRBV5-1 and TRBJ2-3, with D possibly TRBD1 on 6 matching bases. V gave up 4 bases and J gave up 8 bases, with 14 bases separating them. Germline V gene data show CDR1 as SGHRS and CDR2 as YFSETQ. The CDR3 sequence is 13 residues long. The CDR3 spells CASSLGQRGTQYF. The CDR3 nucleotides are TGCGCCAGCAGCCTAGGACAGCGCGGTACGCAGTATTTT. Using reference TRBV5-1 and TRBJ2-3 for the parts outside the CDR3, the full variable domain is KAGVTQTPRYLIKTRGQQVTLSCSPISGHRSVSWYQQTPGQGLQFLFEYFSETQRNKGNFPGRFSGRQFSNSRSEMNVSTLELGDSALYLCASSLGQRGTQYFGPGTRLTVL.

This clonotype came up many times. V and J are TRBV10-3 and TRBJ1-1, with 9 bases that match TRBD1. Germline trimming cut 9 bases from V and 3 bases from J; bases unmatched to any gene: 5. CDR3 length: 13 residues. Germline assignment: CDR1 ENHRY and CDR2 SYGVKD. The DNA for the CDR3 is TGTGCCATAAAGACAGGGGGAGACACTGAAGCTTTCTTT. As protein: CAIKTGGDTEAFF.

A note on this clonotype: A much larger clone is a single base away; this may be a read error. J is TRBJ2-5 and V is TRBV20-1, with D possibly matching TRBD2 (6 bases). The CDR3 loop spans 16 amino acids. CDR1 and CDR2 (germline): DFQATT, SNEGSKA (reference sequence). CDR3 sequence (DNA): TGCGGTGCTAGAGATCCCCCTTTGCGACGGGGGGAGACCCAGTACTTC. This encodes CGARDPPLRRGETQYF.

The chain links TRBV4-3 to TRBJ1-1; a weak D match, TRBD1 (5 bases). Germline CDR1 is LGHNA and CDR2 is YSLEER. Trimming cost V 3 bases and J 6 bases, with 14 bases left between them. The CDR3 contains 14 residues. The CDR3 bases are TGCGCCAGCAGCCATTCCCCAGGGCTCGCTGAAGCTTTCTTT. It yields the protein CASSHSPGLAEAFF.

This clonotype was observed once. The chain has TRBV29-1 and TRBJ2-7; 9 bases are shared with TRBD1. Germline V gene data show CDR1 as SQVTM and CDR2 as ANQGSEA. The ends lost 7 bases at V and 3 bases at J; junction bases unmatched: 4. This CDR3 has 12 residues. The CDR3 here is CSGRTGDYEQYF. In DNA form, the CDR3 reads TGCAGCGGGAGGACAGGGGACTACGAGCAGTACTTC.

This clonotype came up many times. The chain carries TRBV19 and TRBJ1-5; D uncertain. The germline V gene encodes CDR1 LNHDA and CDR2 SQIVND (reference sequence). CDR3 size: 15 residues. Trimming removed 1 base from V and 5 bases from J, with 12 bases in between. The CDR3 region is CASSIGWVGYQPQHF. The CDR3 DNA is TGTGCCAGTAGTATAGGCTGGGTTGGCTATCAGCCCCAGCATTTT.

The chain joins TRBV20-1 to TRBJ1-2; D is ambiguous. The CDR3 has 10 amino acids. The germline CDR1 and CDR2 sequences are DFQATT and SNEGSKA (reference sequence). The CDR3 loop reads CSTEDGGYTF. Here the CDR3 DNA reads TGCAGCACTGAGGACGGGGGCTACACCTTC.

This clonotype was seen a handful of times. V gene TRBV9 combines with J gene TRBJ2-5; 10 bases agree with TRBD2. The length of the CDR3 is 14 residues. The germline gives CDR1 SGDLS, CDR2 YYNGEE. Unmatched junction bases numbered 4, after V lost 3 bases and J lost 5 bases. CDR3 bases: TGTGCCAGCAGCGCTAGCGGGGGAGCGGAGACCCAGTACTTC. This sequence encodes CASSASGGAETQYF. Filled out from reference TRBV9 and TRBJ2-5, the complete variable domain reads DSGVTQTPKHLITATGQRVTLRCSPRSGDLSVYWYQQSLDQGLQFLIQYYNGEERAKGNILERFSAQQFPDLHSELNLSSLELGDSALYFCASSASGGAETQYFGPGTRLLVL.

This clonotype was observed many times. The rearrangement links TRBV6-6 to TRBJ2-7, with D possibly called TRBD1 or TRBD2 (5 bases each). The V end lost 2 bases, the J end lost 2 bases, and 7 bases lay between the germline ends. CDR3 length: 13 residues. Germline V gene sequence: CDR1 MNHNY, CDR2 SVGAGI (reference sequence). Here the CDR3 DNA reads TGTGCCAGCAGTTACGGGGGAACCTACGAGCAGTACTTC. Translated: CASSYGGTYEQYF.

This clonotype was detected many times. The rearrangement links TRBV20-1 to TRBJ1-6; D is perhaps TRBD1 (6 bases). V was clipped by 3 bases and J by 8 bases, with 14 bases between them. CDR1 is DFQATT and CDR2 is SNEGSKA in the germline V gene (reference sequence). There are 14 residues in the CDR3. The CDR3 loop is CSASSGRGDSPLHF. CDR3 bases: TGCAGTGCTAGTTCCGGGAGGGGGGATTCACCCCTCCACTTT.

The CDR3 DNA reads as TGTGCTAGTGGTTTCCGCCATGACAGGGGGCCCTACGAGCAGTACTTC. This encodes CASGFRHDRGPYEQYF. The V gene is TRBV12-5, the J gene TRBJ2-7; 10 bases align to TRBD1. This CDR3 has 16 amino acids. CDR1 and CDR2 from the germline V gene are LGHNT and FRNRAP. The junction had 7 bases not matched to a gene; V was cut back by 3 bases and J by 2 bases.

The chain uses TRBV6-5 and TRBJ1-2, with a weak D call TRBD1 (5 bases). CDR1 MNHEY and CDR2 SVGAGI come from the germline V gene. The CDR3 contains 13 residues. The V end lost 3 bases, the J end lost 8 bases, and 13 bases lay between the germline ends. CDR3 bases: TGTGCCAGCAGTTATTCCGGGACGAGGGGCTACACCTTC. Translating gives CASSYSGTRGYTF.

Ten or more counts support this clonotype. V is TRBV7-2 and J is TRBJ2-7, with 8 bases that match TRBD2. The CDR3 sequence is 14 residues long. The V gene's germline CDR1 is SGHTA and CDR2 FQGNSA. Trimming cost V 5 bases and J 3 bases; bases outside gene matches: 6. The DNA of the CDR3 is TGTGCCAGCAGCCCACTAGCGGAGAGCTACGAGCAGTACTTC. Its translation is CASSPLAESYEQYF. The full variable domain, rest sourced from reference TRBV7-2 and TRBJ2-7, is GAGVSQSPSNKVTEKGKDVELRCDPISGHTALYWYRQSLGQGLEFLIYFQGNSAPDKSGLPSDRFSAERTGGSVSTLTIQRTQQEDSAVYLCASSPLAESYEQYFGPGTRLTVT.

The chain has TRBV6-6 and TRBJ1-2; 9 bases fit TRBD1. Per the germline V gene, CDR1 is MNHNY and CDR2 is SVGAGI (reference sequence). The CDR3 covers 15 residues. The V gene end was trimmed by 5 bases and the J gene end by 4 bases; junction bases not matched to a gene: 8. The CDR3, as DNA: TGTGCCAGCAGTGAATCAACAGGGGGCGCCTATGGCTACACCTTC. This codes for CASSESTGGAYGYTF.

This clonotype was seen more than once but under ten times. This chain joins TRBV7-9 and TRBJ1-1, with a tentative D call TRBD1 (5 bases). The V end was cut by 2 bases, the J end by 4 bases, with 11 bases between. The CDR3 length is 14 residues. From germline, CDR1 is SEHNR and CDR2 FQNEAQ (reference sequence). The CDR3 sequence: CASSLSGHSTEAFF. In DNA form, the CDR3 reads TGTGCCAGCAGCTTATCGGGGCATAGCACTGAAGCTTTCTTT.

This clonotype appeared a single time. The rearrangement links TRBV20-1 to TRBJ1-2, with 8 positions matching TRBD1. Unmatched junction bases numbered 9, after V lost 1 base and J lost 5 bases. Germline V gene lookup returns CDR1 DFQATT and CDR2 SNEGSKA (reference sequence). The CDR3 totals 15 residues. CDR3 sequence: CSARAQGALGYGYTF. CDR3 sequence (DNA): TGCAGTGCTAGAGCCCAGGGGGCATTAGGGTATGGCTACACCTTC.

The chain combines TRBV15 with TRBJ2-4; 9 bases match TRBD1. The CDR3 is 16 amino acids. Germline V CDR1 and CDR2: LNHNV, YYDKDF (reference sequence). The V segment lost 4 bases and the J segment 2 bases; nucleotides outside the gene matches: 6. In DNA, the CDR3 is TGTGCCACCAGCATACAGGGGGCGGGGACCAAAAACATTCAGTACTTC. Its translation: CATSIQGAGTKNIQYF.

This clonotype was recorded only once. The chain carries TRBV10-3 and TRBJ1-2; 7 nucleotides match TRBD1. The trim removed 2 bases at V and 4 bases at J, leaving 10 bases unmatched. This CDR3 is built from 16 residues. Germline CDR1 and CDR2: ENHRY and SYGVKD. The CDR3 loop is CAISETRTGAGYGYTF. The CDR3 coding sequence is TGTGCCATCAGTGAGACCCGGACAGGCGCGGGCTATGGCTACACCTTC.

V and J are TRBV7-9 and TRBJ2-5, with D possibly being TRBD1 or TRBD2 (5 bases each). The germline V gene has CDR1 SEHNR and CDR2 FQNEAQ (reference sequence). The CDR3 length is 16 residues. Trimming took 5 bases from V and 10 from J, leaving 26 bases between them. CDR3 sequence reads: CASSEGRNDGRGFQYF. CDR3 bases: TGTGCCAGCAGCGAGGGGCGCAATGACGGCCGCGGCTTCCAGTACTTC.

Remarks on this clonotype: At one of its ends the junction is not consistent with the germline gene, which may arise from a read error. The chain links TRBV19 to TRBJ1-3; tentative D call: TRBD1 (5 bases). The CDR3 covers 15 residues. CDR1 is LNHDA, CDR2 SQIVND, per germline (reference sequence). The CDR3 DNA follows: TGTGCCAGTAGTCCCCAGGACGCGGGGGGAACCACCATATATTTT. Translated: CASSPQDAGGTTIYF.

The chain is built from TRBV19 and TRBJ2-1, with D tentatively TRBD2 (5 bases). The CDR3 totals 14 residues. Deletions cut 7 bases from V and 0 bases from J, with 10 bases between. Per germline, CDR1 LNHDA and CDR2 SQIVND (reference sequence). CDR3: CASNGESSYNEQFF. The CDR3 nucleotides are TGTGCCAGTAACGGGGAGAGCTCCTACAATGAGCAGTTCTTC.